Reported below is one TCR beta chain. Its antigen is unidentified. This entry belongs to a study of CD4 T cells in relation to SARS-CoV-2 and coronaviruses. The overall study: ViraFEST: roughly 10-day antigen culture of PBMCs, then TCR beta CDR3 sequencing. The restricting HLA molecule for shared crossreactive spike epitopes was mapped.

After removal of 3 bases from V and 7 bases from J, the junction contained 10 bases not matched to a gene. The germline V gene encodes CDR1 LNHDA and CDR2 SQIVND (reference sequence). The CDR3 contains 17 residues. Profiled with immunoSEQ multiplex PCR; TCRdb holds only in-frame clones, not every one. The table lists 15,000 to 20,000 clones, roughly four fifths of them singletons. Study-level points and caveats: Around 60% of donors had memory CD4+ clonotypes crossrecognizing SARS-CoV-2 and common cold coronavirus spike.

Unexposed donor CD4+ T cells date from 2011-2018, before the COVID-19 pandemic. CD4+ T cells were isolated from the cells after around 11 days of culture. Unexposed-donor CD4+ T cells were probed with SARS-CoV-2 S/N and four cold-coronavirus spikes, cells permitting. This rearrangement joins TRBV19 to TRBJ1-6; TRBD1 matches 9 bases. The specimen sequenced was CD4+ T cells from PBMCs, cultured in vitro. The TCR sequence derives from a human donor in good health. CDR3 residues: CASSINRGRLWNSPLHF. The CDR3 DNA sequence: TGTGCCAGTAGTATCAACAGGGGGCGGCTGTGGAATTCACCCCTCCACTTT.